The 8 T cell receptor beta chains presented below share a single source sample, sequenced in a study of regulatory T cells in long-lasting Graves disease (dated by TCRdb to the early 2020s). Taken with the paper, the label for time point translates to: persistent/refractory GD, antithyroid drugs over 5 years with positive TRAb. For both TCR sequencing and RNA sequencing, RNA was extracted from PBMCs using TRIzol. Receptors were amplified or captured by multiplex PCR. Reads for this sample came from an Illumina HiSeq 4000. iRepertoire HTBI primers and Arm-PCR amplification of CDR3 regions were used to construct TCR beta libraries. TCRdb trimmed the raw reads at Q25, called clones with MiXCR and kept productive beta chains. Rows merge per CDR3 protein into single entries with the most common DNA and genes. The sample table records 500,000 to 700,000 distinct CDR3 sequences; roughly 30% of these occur just once. The ten largest clones add up to around 42% of the sample.

Sequenced material: peripheral blood mononuclear cells (PBMCs), taken when the disease was refractory, from a patient treated with antithyroid drugs. All receptors come from a female donor with Graves disease.

The chain is built from TRBV12-3 or TRBV12-4 and TRBJ2-1; D is perhaps TRBD1 (6 bases). This CDR3 is built from 17 residues. V lost 6 bases and J 4 bases, leaving 22 bases between the germline ends. Here the CDR3 DNA reads TGTGCCAGCAGCTATACCCATATGGAACAGGGTTACAATGAGCAGTTCTTC. Translated: CASSYTHMEQGYNEQFF.

About this clonotype: A read error may produce the germline difference seen at one junction end. The V call is TRBV15, the J call TRBJ1-2; D call uncertain. The CDR3 contains 14 residues. Germline V CDR1 and CDR2: LNHNV, YYDKDF (reference sequence). Here the CDR3 DNA reads TGTGCCACCAGCAGAGTCCCGCGCAGCTATGGCTACGCCTTC. Encoded protein: CATSRVPRSYGYAF.

This clonotype was seen more than once but under ten times. The chain has TRBV20-1 and TRBJ2-3, with 8 bases identical to TRBD2. With 6 bases clipped from V and 2 bases from J, the junction kept 10 bases outside the gene matches. Per the germline V gene, CDR1 is DFQATT and CDR2 is SNEGSKA (reference sequence). CDR3 length: 15 residues. DNA for the CDR3: TGCAGTGCCACGAAGCGGGAGAGTAACACAGATACGCAGTATTTT. It encodes CSATKRESNTDTQYF.

The J gene is TRBJ2-7, the V gene TRBV5-1; D gene unclear. The CDR3 has 13 residues. From germline, CDR1 is SGHRS and CDR2 YFSETQ. V was trimmed by 0 bases and J by 4 bases, leaving 8 bases between them. CDR3: CASSLATEYEQYF. DNA for the CDR3: TGCGCCAGCAGCTTGGCCACGGAGTACGAGCAGTACTTC.

The rearrangement uses TRBV10-3 and TRBJ1-2; possibly TRBD1 for D (5 bases). Germline CDR1 and CDR2: ENHRY and SYGVKD. V was pared by 2 bases and J by 4 bases, with 11 bases between. This CDR3 region has 14 residues. CDR3 loop: CAISEGIDSYGYTF. Written as DNA, the CDR3 is TGTGCCATCAGTGAGGGAATCGACAGCTATGGCTACACCTTC.

To note about this clonotype: One base away lies a much larger clone, so this may be a sequencing read error. The V and J genes are TRBV2 and TRBJ1-5; D is ambiguous. The CDR3 is made up of 13 amino acids. Germline V gene data show CDR1 as SNHLY and CDR2 as FYNNEI. Trimming cost V 6 bases and J 0 bases, with 6 bases left between them. This CDR3 reads CASRPYSNQPQHF. In DNA, the CDR3 is TGTGCCAGCAGGCCCTATAGCAATCAGCCCCAGCATTTT.

This clonotype has a handful of counts. The chain combines TRBV3-1 with TRBJ2-2; 13 positions agree with TRBD2. Germline CDR1 is LGHDT and CDR2 is YNNKEL (reference sequence). CDR3 length equals 17 residues. Unmatched junction bases numbered 9, after V lost 4 bases and J lost 7 bases. Here the CDR3 reads CASSPQLAGGPGGELFF. CDR3 nucleotides: TGTGCCAGCAGCCCACAACTAGCGGGAGGGCCTGGCGGGGAGCTGTTTTTT.

This clonotype was found many times. The chain couples TRBV20-1 to TRBJ2-5, with 14 bases fitting TRBD2. This CDR3 is 15 amino acids long. Germline values: CDR1 DFQATT, CDR2 SNEGSKA (reference sequence). The junction had 6 bases not matched to a gene; V was cut back by 5 bases and J by 4 bases. Here the CDR3 DNA reads TGCAGTGCTGGACTTGGGACTAGCGGGAGAGAGACCCAGTACTTC. This codes for CSAGLGTSGRETQYF.